The clone carrying this T cell receptor beta chain was counted a single time. Antigen: not known. Germline V CDR1 and CDR2: MGHRA, YSYEKL. Trimming at V came to 1 base and at J to 4 bases, leaving 8 bases not matched to a gene. The CDR3 contains 17 residues. The sample belongs to a study of OX40 agonist ivuxolimab in advanced cancers. Here immunoSEQ multiplex PCR was the method, and the copy in TCRdb shows in-frame clones only, minus some. The data contain about 79,000 clones, roughly 94% of them singletons. Study-wide results and caveats: Among T cells, CD8+ cells averaged more expanded clones than CD4+ cells.

The V gene is TRBV4-1, the J gene TRBJ2-1; 9 nucleotides agree with TRBD2. The sample in question was CD4+ or CD8+ T cells sorted from blood, obtained in a trial of the OX40 agonist ivuxolimab. The origin of this receptor is an adult with an advanced solid tumor such as melanoma, head and neck, liver or kidney cancer. The CDR3 here is CASSQVTGTSWYNEQFF. In DNA, the CDR3 is TGCGCCAGCAGCCAAGTCACCGGGACTAGCTGGTACAATGAGCAGTTCTTC.